Listed here are 10 T cell receptor beta chains from one sample, sequenced in a study of neurological immune-mediated disorders (dated 2019 in TCRdb). Library method: 5' RACE. Instrument on record: Illumina HiSeq 2500. TCRdb passed the public sequencing reads through fastp at Q25 and MiXCR, retaining productive beta sequences. Every entry covers one CDR3 protein and lists the most common genes and DNA from its rows. Within this sample are fewer than 50,000 distinct CDR3 sequences, with roughly 12% of them counted one time only. The top ten constitute 9% of the sample. What this sample's time point label stands for: longitudinal time-point 3. Sequencing input: PBMCs. The receptors derive from a male donor with HTLV-1-associated myelopathy (HAM/TSP).

This clonotype was seen only a few times. The rearrangement links TRBV7-9 to TRBJ2-7, with 7 positions matching TRBD1. The V segment lost 8 bases and the J segment 7 bases; nucleotides outside the gene matches: 11. CDR1 and CDR2 (germline): SEHNR, FQNEAQ (reference sequence). The CDR3 length is 13 residues. CDR3 protein: CASSRQGWGEQYF. In DNA form, the CDR3 reads TGTGCCAGCTCCAGACAGGGCTGGGGGGAGCAGTACTTC.

This clonotype has ten or more counts. V and J are TRBV28 and TRBJ1-6; unclear D gene. V lost 6 bases and J lost 7, with 10 bases in between. The CDR3 totals 13 residues. The germline V gene encodes CDR1 MDHEN and CDR2 SYDVKM. This CDR3 reads CASRPLGNSPLHF. CDR3 bases: TGTGCCAGCAGACCCCTGGGGAATTCACCCCTCCACTTT.

Points on this clonotype: A read error may account for a junction end that differs from germline. This chain joins TRBV28 and TRBJ2-3; D is perhaps TRBD1 (6 bases). The CDR3 runs to 14 residues. Looked up from germline, CDR1 is MDHEN and CDR2 is SYDVKM. This CDR3 reads CASSPGVRTVTQYF. The CDR3 nucleotides read TGTGCCAGCAGTCCAGGGGTTCGCACAGTTACGCAGTATTTT.

This clonotype was observed many times. The gene calls are TRBV10-2 and TRBJ2-2, with D maybe TRBD2 (7 bases). The V gene lost 8 bases and the J gene lost 6 bases, with 19 bases spanning the gap. The CDR3 consists of 15 residues. Germline loops: CDR1 WSHSY, CDR2 SAAADI. CDR3 region: CASHLGGGKAGELFF. CDR3 in DNA: TGCGCCAGCCACCTGGGGGGGGGCAAGGCCGGGGAGCTGTTTTTT.

The sample holds many counts of this clonotype. The V and J genes are TRBV20-1 and TRBJ2-3, with D unclear. Trimming left V 2 bases short and J 3 bases short, with 3 bases between. Germline V gene lookup returns CDR1 DFQATT and CDR2 SNEGSKA (reference sequence). The length of the CDR3 is 11 residues. CDR3: CSARRTDTQYF. The CDR3 DNA reads TGCAGTGCTAGACGTACAGATACGCAGTATTTT.

This clonotype was seen ten or more times. The chain links TRBV5-8 to TRBJ1-5, with no clear D. The CDR3 is 10 residues long. V lost 6 bases to trimming and J lost 11 bases, with 9 bases between them. The germline V gene encodes CDR1 SGHTS and CDR2 YDEGEE. DNA for the CDR3: TGTGCCAGCACCTATCGGGCCCAGCATTTT. Protein product: CASTYRAQHF.

This clonotype was seen at least ten times. The chain carries TRBV4-3 and TRBJ1-5, with unresolved D. This CDR3 has 14 amino acids. The V end lost 0 bases, the J end lost 2 bases, and 5 bases lay between the germline ends. Looked up from germline, CDR1 is LGHNA and CDR2 is YSLEER. In nucleotides, the CDR3 is TGCGCCAGCAGCCAAGATAGTGGCAATCAGCCCCAGCATTTT. Translated: CASSQDSGNQPQHF.

This chain joins TRBV12-2 and TRBJ2-5; TRBD1 was called by the table and not checked on the DNA. TRBV12-2 is a pseudogene segment. The CDR3 runs to 12 residues. CDR3 residues: CASRLTRGPQYF. CDR3 bases: TGTGCAAGTCGCTTGACACGGGGGCCCCAGTACTTC.

There are many counts of this clonotype. The chain joins TRBV28 to TRBJ1-6, with D unclear. The CDR3 consists of 12 residues. The germline V and J ends were trimmed by 2 bases and 8 bases, with 4 bases remaining between them. Per the germline V gene, CDR1 is MDHEN and CDR2 is SYDVKM. CDR3: CASSLRYSPLHF. The CDR3 DNA reads TGTGCCAGCAGTTTACGATATTCACCCCTCCACTTT.

The chain couples TRBV5-5 to TRBJ1-4; D is possibly TRBD1 (6 bases). The CDR3 sequence is 16 residues long. Looked up from germline, CDR1 is SGHKS and CDR2 is YYEKEE (reference sequence). V was trimmed by 0 bases and J by 2 bases, leaving 11 bases between them. This chain's CDR3 is CASSLGGQPTNEKLFF. The DNA of the CDR3 is TGTGCCAGCAGCTTGGGTGGACAGCCGACTAATGAAAAACTGTTTTTT.